This record concerns one T cell receptor (beta chain) sequence. Method: immunoSEQ multiplex PCR; TCRdb's copy keeps in-frame clones and lacks some. Among some 10,000 clones listed, around 80% were seen once. Germline assignment: CDR1 SGHTA and CDR2 FQGTGA. The CDR3 runs to 15 residues. The V gene lost 5 bases and the J gene lost 2 bases, with 12 bases spanning the gap. The entry originates in a study of cytotoxic CD8 clonotypes in ibrutinib-treated CLL. The starting material was PBMCs, obtained at disease progression, from a patient treated with ibrutinib. The receptor's source is a human donor with chronic lymphocytic leukemia. The chain employs TRBV7-3 and TRBJ2-2; D is perhaps TRBD2 (5 bases). CDR3 sequence reads: CASSASGINTGELFF. As DNA, the CDR3 is TGTGCCAGCAGCGCCTCCGGGATTAACACCGGGGAGCTGTTTTTT.